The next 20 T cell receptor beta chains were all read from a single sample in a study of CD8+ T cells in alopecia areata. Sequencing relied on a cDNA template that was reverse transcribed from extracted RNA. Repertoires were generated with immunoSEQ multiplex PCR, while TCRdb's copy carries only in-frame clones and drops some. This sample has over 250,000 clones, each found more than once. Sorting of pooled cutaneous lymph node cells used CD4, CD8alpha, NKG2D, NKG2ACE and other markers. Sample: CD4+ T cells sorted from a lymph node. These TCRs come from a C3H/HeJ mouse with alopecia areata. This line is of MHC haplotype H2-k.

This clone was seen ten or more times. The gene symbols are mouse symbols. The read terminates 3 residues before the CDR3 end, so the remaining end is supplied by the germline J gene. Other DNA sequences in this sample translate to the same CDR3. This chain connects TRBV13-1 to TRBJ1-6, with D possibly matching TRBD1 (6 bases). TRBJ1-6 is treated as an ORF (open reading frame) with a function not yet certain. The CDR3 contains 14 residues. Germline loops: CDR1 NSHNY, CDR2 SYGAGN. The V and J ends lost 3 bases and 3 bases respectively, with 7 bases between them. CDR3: CASSGDNYNSPLYF. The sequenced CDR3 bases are TGTGCCAGCAGTGGGGACAACTATAATTCGCCC.

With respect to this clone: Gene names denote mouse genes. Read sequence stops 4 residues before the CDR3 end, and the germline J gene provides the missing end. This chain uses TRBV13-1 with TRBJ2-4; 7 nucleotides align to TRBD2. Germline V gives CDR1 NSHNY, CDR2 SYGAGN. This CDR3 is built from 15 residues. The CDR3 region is CASSDARGGENTLYF. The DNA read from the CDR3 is TGTGCCAGCAGTGATGCCCGGGGGGGTGAAAAC.

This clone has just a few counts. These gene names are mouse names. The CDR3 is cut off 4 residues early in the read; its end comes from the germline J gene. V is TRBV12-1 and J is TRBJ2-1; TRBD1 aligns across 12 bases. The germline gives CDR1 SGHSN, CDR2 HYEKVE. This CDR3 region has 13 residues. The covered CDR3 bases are TGTGCCACCGGGACAGGGGGCATGGCT. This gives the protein CATGTGGMA. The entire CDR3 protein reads CATGTGGMAEQFF.

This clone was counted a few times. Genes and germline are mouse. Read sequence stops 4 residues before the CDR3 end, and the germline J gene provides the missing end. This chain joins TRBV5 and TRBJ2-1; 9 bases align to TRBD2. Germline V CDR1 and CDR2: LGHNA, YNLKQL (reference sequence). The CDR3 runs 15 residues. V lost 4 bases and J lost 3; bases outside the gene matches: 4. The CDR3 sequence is CASSPLLGGYAEQFF. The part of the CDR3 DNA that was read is TGTGCCAGCAGCCCCCTACTGGGGGGCTATGCT.

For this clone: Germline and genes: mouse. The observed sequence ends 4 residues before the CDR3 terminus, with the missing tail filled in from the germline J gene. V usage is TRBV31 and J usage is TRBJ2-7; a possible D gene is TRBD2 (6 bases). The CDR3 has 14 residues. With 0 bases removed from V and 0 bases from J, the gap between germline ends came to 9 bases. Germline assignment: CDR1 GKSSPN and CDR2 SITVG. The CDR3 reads CAWSLAGGSYEQYF. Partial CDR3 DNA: TGTGCCTGGAGTCTAGCGGGGGGCTCCTAT.

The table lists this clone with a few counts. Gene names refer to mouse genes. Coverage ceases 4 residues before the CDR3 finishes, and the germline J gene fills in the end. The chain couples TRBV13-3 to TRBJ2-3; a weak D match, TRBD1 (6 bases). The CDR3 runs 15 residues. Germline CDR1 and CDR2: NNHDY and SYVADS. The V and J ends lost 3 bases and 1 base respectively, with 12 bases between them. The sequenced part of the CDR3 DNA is TGTGCCAGCAGTGGGGGGAAGGGGGGTGCAGAA. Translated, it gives CASSGGKGGAE. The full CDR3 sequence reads CASSGGKGGAETLYF.

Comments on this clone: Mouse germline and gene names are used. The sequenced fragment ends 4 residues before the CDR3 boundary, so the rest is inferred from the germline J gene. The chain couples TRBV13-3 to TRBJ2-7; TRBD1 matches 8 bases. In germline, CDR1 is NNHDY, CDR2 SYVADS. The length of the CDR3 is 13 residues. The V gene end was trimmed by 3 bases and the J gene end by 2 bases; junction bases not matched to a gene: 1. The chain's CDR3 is CASSGTGTYEQYF. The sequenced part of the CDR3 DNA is TGTGCCAGCAGTGGGACAGGGACCTAT.

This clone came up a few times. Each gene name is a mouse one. The part of the CDR3 DNA that was read is TGTGCTAGCAGTGGACTGGGGGGTCAAAAC. Amino acids: CASSGLGGQN. The CDR3, in full, reads CASSGLGGQNTLYF. J is TRBJ2-4 and V is TRBV17; 10 bases line up with TRBD2. The read terminates 4 residues before the CDR3 end, so the remaining end is supplied by the germline J gene. CDR1 is MNHDT and CDR2 is YYDKIL in the germline V gene. CDR3 length: 14 amino acids. The junction had 0 bases not matched to a gene; V was cut back by 5 bases and J by 1 base.

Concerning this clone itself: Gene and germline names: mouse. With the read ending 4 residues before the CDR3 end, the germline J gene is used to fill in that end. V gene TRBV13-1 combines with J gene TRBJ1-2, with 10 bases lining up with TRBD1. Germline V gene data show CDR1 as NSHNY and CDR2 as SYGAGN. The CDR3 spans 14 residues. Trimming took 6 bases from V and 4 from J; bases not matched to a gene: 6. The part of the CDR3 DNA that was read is TGTGCCAGCAAGAGACAGGGGGCAAGCTCC. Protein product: CASKRQGASS. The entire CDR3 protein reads CASKRQGASSDYTF.

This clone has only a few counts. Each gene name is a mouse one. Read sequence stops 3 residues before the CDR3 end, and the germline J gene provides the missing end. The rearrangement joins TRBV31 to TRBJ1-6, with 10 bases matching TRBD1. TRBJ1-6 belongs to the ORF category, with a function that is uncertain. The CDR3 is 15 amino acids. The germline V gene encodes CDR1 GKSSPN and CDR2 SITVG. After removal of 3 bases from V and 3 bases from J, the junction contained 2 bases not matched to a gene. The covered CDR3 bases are TGTGCCTGGAGCCGGGACAGGGGCTATAATTCGCCC. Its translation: CAWSRDRGYNSP. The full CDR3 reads CAWSRDRGYNSPLYF.

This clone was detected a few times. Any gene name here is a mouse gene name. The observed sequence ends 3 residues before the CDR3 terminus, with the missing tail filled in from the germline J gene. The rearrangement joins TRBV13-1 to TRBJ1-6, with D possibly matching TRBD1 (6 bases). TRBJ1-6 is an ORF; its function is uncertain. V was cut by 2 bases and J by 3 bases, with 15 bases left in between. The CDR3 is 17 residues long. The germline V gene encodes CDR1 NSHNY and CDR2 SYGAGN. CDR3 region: CASSDQQGHSYNSPLYF. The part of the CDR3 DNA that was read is TGTGCCAGCAGTGACCAACAGGGTCATAGCTATAATTCGCCC.

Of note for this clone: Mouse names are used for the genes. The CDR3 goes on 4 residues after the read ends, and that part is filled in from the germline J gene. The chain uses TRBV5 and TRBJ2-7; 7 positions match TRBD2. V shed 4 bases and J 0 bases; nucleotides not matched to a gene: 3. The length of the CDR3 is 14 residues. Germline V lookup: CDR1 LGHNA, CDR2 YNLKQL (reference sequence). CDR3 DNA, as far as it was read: TGTGCCAGCAGCCCGGGACTGAGCTCCTAT. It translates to CASSPGLSSY. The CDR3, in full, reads CASSPGLSSYEQYF.

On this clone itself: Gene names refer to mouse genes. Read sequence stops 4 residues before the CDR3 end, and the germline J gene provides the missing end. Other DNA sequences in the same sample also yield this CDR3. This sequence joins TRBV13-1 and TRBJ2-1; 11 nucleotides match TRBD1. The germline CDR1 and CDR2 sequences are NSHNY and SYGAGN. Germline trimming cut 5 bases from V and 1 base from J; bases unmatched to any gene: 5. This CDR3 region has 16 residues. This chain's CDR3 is CASRAGTGGNYAEQFF. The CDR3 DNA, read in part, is TGTGCCAGCAGGGCCGGGACAGGGGGGAACTATGCT.

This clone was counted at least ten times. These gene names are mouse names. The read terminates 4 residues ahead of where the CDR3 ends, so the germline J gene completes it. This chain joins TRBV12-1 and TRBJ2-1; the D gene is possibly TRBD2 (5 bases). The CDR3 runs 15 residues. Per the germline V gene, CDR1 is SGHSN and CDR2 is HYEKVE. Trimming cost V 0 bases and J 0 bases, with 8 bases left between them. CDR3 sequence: CASSLSGSNYAEQFF. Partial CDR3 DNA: TGTGCCAGCTCTCTCTCTGGGAGTAACTATGCT.

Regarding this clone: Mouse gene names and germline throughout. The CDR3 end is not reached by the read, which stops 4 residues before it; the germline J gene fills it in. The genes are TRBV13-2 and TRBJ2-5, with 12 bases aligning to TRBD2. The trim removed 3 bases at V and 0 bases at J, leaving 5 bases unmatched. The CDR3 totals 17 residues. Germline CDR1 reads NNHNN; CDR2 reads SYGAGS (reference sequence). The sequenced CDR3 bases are TGTGCCAGCGGTGCGACTGGGGGGGCGCTGAACCAAGAC. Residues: CASGATGGALNQD. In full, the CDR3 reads CASGATGGALNQDTQYF.

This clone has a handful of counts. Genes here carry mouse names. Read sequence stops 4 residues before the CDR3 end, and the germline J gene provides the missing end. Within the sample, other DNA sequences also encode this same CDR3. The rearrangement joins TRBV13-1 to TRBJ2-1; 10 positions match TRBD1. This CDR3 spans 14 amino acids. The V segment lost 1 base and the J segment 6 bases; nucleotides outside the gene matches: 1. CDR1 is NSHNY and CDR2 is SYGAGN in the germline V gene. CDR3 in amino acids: CASSDRDRGAEQFF. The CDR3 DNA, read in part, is TGTGCCAGCAGTGATCGGGACAGGGGTGCT.

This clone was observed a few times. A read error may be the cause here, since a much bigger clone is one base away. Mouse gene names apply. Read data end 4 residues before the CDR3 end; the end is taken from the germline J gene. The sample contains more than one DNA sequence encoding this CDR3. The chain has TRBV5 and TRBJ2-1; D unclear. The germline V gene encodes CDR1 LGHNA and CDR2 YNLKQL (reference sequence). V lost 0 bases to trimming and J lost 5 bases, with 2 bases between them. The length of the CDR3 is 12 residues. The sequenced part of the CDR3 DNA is TGTGCCAGCAGCCAAGACAATGCT. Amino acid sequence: CASSQDNA. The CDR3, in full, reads CASSQDNAEQFF.

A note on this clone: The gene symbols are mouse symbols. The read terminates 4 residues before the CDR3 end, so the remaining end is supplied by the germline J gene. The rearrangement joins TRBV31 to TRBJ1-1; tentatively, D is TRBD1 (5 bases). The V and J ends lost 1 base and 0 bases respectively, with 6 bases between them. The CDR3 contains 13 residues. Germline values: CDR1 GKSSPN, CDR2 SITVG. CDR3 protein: CAWSRTPNTEVFF. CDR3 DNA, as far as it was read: TGTGCCTGGAGTCGGACACCAAACACA.

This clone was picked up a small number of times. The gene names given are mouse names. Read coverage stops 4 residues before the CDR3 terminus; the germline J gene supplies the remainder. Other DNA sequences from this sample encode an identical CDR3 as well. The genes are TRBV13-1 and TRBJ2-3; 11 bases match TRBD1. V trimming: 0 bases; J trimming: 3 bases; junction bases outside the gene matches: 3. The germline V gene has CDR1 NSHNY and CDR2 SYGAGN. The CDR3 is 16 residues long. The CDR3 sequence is CASSDAGTGGAETLYF. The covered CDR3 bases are TGTGCCAGCAGTGATGCCGGGACAGGGGGAGCAGAA.

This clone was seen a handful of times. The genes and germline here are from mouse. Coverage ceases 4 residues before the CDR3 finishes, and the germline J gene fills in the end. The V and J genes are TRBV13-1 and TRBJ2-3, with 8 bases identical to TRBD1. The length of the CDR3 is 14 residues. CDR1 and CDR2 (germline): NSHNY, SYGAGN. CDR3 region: CASSGTGREETLYF. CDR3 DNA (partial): TGTGCCAGCAGTGGGACAGGGAGGGAAGAA.